Listed below are T cell receptor beta chains from one sample, sequenced in a study of blood T cell repertoires in COVID-19. This table comes from immunoSEQ multiplex PCR, and its TCRdb copy is limited to in-frame clones, with some not included. The sample contains about 34,000 clones, about 91% of which appear only once. Material: peripheral blood. The source is a woman aged 80 or over with acute or convalescent COVID-19. CDR3s include the opening cysteine and the closing phenylalanine or tryptophan. A D gene is named only where the DNA matches it firmly. Clone size, where shown, is once, few, many, or a class for clones that have expanded.

TRBJ2-3,TRBV4-2,TRBD2,once,16,CASSQAGGGGTDTQYF,TGTGCCAGCAGCCAAGCGGGAGGGGGGGGCACAGATACGCAGTATTTT
TRBJ2-7,TRBV18,.,.,14,CASSPRTESYEQYF,TGTGCCAGCTCACCCAGGACAGAATCCTACGAGCAGTACTTC
TRBJ2-1,TRBV11-3,.,.,16,CASSLEWGGPGNEQFF,TGTGCCAGCAGCTTAGAGTGGGGGGGGCCGGGCAATGAGCAGTTCTTC
TRBJ1-2,TRBV4-1,TRBD1,.,15,CASSQDPTRGHGYTF,TGCGCCAGCAGCCAAGATCCCACCAGGGGGCATGGCTACACCTTC
TRBJ1-1,TRBV19,TRBD1,.,15,CASREGQGVNTEAFF,TGTGCCAGTAGAGAGGGACAGGGGGTGAACACTGAAGCTTTCTTT
TRBJ2-1,TRBV3-1/TRBV3-2,TRBD2,once,15,CASSRGGNSYNEQFF,TGTGCCAGCAGCCGCGGGGGGAATTCCTACAATGAGCAGTTCTTC
TRBJ1-1,TRBV6-5,TRBD1,.,15,CASTPKNRGNTEAFF,TGTGCCAGCACCCCAAAAAACAGGGGTAACACTGAAGCTTTCTTT
TRBJ1-6,TRBV10-3,TRBD1,.,15,CAITGQGENNSPLHF,TGTGCCATCACCGGACAGGGGGAGAATAATTCACCCCTCCACTTT
TRBJ1-1,TRBV3-1/TRBV3-2,.,.,14,CASSQGTANTEAFF,TGTGCCAGCAGCCAAGGGACAGCGAACACTGAAGCTTTCTTT
TRBJ1-2,TRBV6-5,TRBD1,.,14,CASRVGQGGYGYTF,TGTGCCAGCAGGGTCGGACAGGGTGGGTATGGCTACACCTTC
TRBJ1-2,TRBV9,TRBD1,few,12,CASSGDSYGYTF,TGTGCCAGCAGCGGGGACAGTTATGGCTACACCTTC
TRBJ1-1,TRBV5-1,.,.,14,CASSRGAGITEAFF,TGCGCCAGCAGCCGTGGCGCAGGGATCACTGAAGCTTTCTTT
TRBJ2-5,TRBV7-7,.,.,14,CASSSEGGGETQYF,TGTGCTAGCAGCTCCGAGGGTGGAGGAGAGACCCAGTACTTC
TRBJ1-1,TRBV5-1,TRBD1,once,14,CASSLEGGYTEAFF,TGCGCCAGCAGCCTGGAAGGGGGCTACACTGAAGCTTTCTTT
TRBJ2-1,TRBV3-1/TRBV3-2,TRBD1,.,15,CASSQGGQGIGEQFF,TGTGCCAGCAGCCAGGGGGGACAGGGAATCGGTGAGCAGTTCTTC
TRBJ2-1,TRBV7-8,TRBD2,.,16,CASSSVAGGKDNEQFF,TGTGCCAGCAGCTCCGTAGCGGGGGGGAAGGATAATGAGCAGTTCTTC
TRBJ1-1,TRBV19,TRBD1,.,14,CASSSTGEGTEAFF,TGTGCCAGTAGTTCGACAGGGGAGGGGACTGAAGCTTTCTTT
TRBJ2-3,TRBV10-3,TRBD1,.,14,CAISVGTGQDTQYF,TGTGCCATCAGTGTGGGGACAGGGCAAGATACGCAGTATTTT
TRBJ1-1,TRBV9,.,.,15,CASSVMGLGGTEAFF,TGTGCCAGCAGCGTAATGGGCTTGGGGGGCACTGAAGCTTTCTTT
TRBJ1-1,TRBV30,.,.,14,CAWSVLGSSTEAFF,TGTGCCTGGAGTGTATTGGGCAGCAGCACTGAAGCTTTCTTT
TRBJ1-2,TRBV2,.,.,14,CASTATEGQGGYTF,TGTGCCAGCACCGCTACGGAGGGGCAGGGCGGCTACACCTTC
TRBJ1-6,TRBV27,.,.,16,CASSLLGQGNNSPLHF,TGTGCCAGCAGTTTATTGGGGCAGGGTAATAATTCACCCCTCCACTTT
TRBJ1-2,TRBV2,.,.,14,CASSEEGMPYGYTF,TGTGCCAGCAGTGAGGAGGGAATGCCCTATGGCTACACCTTC
TRBJ2-7,TRBV2,.,.,12,CASSEAPGLQYF,TGTGCCAGCAGTGAAGCGCCAGGATTGCAGTACTTC
TRBJ2-2,TRBV5-1,TRBD1,.,14,CASFYGTGPGELFF,TGCGCCAGCTTTTACGGGACAGGCCCCGGGGAGCTGTTTTTT
TRBJ2-7,TRBV2,TRBD2,.,15,CASNRGGDATYEQYF,TGTGCCAGCAACCGGGGGGGGGACGCTACCTACGAGCAGTACTTC
TRBJ2-2,TRBV5-1,.,.,14,CASSRGPNTGELFF,TGCGCCAGCAGCAGGGGTCCGAACACCGGGGAGCTGTTTTTT
TRBJ2-1,TRBV5-4,.,.,12,CASSLGGPGQFF,TGTGCCAGCAGCTTGGGGGGGCCTGGGCAGTTCTTC
TRBJ2-3,TRBV7-9,.,.,17,CASSLRGSRAYTDTQYF,TGTGCCAGCAGCCTCCGGGGGTCTAGGGCATACACAGATACGCAGTATTTT
TRBJ1-2,TRBV19,TRBD1,.,14,CASRGQGFGYGYTF,TGTGCCAGTCGGGGACAGGGTTTCGGCTATGGCTACACCTTC
TRBJ1-1,TRBV19,.,.,13,CASLARGNTEAFF,TGTGCCAGTCTCGCCAGGGGTAATACTGAAGCTTTCTTT
TRBJ1-4,TRBV7-9,.,.,15,CASSLAQGRNEKLFF,TGTGCCAGCAGCTTAGCCCAGGGCAGGAATGAAAAACTGTTTTTT
TRBJ1-5,TRBV6-2/TRBV6-3,TRBD1,few,18,CASSYRGTGVYSNQPQHF,TGTGCCAGCAGTTACCGGGGGACAGGGGTTTATAGCAATCAGCCCCAGCATTTT
TRBJ1-1,TRBV7-2,.,.,13,CASSQQMNTEAFF,TGTGCCAGCAGCCAACAGATGAACACTGAAGCTTTCTTT
TRBJ1-2,TRBV5-1,.,.,14,CASSPEAGNYGYTF,TGCGCCAGCAGCCCAGAGGCAGGGAACTATGGCTACACCTTC
TRBJ2-1,TRBV2,.,.,15,CASSVGQGSYNEQFF,TGTGCCAGCAGTGTAGGCCAGGGTTCCTACAATGAGCAGTTCTTC
TRBJ2-1,TRBV5-1,.,.,16,CASSSLGMNQYNEQFF,TGCGCCAGCAGTTCACTCGGGATGAATCAATACAATGAGCAGTTCTTC